This TCR beta chain was found in a study of T cells in Graves' hyperthyroidism and ophthalmopathy. This CDR3 is 15 amino acids long. Germline V gene lookup returns CDR1 SGHTA and CDR2 FQGNSA. Trimming removed 2 bases at V and 4 bases at J, with 12 bases between. This clonotype was picked up a small number of times. TCR beta CDR3 region amplification was performed from RNA transcripts. An initial round of RT-PCR targeting the TCR CDR3 relied on the HTBI primer set. One entry per CDR3 protein, called by TCRdb with MiXCR from the multiplex PCR reads. Here the sample spans 500,000 to 700,000 distinct CDR3 sequences, 16% being singletons. Source material for PBMCs was more than 7.5 ml fresh peripheral blood.

The V and J genes are TRBV7-2 and TRBJ2-1, with TRBD1 as a possible D gene (5 bases). The TCR was taken from a woman aged 18-29 years with Graves' hyperthyroidism. Sequences were obtained from blood. The CDR3 region has the DNA TGTGCCAGCAGCTTAAGACAGATACTTTACAATGAGCAGTTCTTC. Translated: CASSLRQILYNEQFF.